The source of this T cell receptor beta chain is a study of blood T cell repertoires in COVID-19. Study information: The study drew acute and convalescent COVID-19 samples from the United States, Italy and Spain.

Study processing details: Reference gene primer amplification gave estimated nucleated cell counts. This table comes from immunoSEQ multiplex PCR, and its TCRdb copy is limited to in-frame clones, with some not included. V and J calls and clone size are those listed in that table; D and trimming were worked out from the DNA. The sample consists of 220,000 or so clones, about 91% of them appearing once. CDR3 length equals 14 residues. The germline V gene has CDR1 SNHLY and CDR2 FYNNEI. The junction had 6 bases not matched to a gene; V was cut back by 6 bases and J by 4 bases. This clone has more than one count but fewer than ten. Enrolled through a virtual design, the participants were between 18 and 89 years of age and came from about two dozen US areas.

Material: PBMCs or T cells enriched from blood (not recorded which). This clonotype originated in a woman aged 45 to 65 with acute COVID-19. This sequence joins TRBV2 and TRBJ2-7, with 10 bases identical to TRBD1. DNA for the CDR3: TGTGCCAGCAGCCTGGGACAGGGGCCTTACGAGCAGTACTTC. Translated, it gives CASSLGQGPYEQYF.